These T cell receptor beta chains were read from a single sample in a study of cytomegalovirus exposure and HLA in healthy donors. Clones were sequenced by immunoSEQ multiplex PCR, and TCRdb holds only the in-frame ones, with some missing. The sample has about 120,000 clones, approximately 8% seen once. Sequenced material: PBMCs. Source of these receptors: a middle-aged woman in good health and CMV-seropositive. CDR3s include the opening cysteine and the closing phenylalanine or tryptophan. D genes are given only for firm matches. The listing skips clone size in some rows; elsewhere it reads once, few, many or a size class.

d_call clone_size j_call v_call cdr3_aa cdr3_nt
- few TRBJ1-4 TRBV27 CASSLWAGRINEKLFF TGTGCCAGCAGTTTATGGGCGGGTAGGATTAATGAAAAACTGTTTTTT
- - TRBJ1-6 TRBV27 CASSLLTSAGPRSPLHF TGTGCCAGCAGTTTATTGACGAGTGCGGGGCCTCGATCACCCCTCCACTTT
TRBD2 - TRBJ2-1 TRBV19 CASSISGGTRPYNEQFF TGTGCCAGTAGTATCAGCGGGGGGACTCGCCCCTACAATGAGCAGTTCTTC
TRBD1 few TRBJ2-7 TRBV9 CASSVQGAGEQYF TGTGCCAGCAGCGTACAGGGGGCTGGCGAGCAGTACTTC
TRBD1 - TRBJ1-6 TRBV5-6 CASSTHRDSSYNSPLHF TGTGCCAGCAGCACCCACAGGGACAGCTCCTATAATTCACCCCTCCACTTT
- few TRBJ2-1 TRBV5-4 CASSLAVYSYNEQFF TGTGCCAGCAGCTTGGCAGTTTACTCCTACAATGAGCAGTTCTTC
- few TRBJ1-6 TRBV30 CAWSVGGQWDNSPLPF TGTGCCTGGAGTGTCGGGGGGCAGTGGGATAATTCACCCCTCCCCTTT
- once TRBJ1-2 TRBV5-1 CASSLEAGRDYGYTF TGCGCCAGCAGCTTGGAGGCCGGGCGGGACTATGGCTACACCTTC
- - TRBJ2-2 TRBV5-1 CASSLVGRGVTGELFF TGCGCCAGCAGCTTGGTCGGCAGGGGAGTGACCGGGGAGCTGTTTTTT
- - TRBJ1-2 TRBV6-1 CASSERGGVYGYTF TGTGCCAGCAGTGAAAGGGGGGGGGTCTATGGCTACACCTTC
- few TRBJ1-4 TRBV7-9 CASSRGDPGEKLFF TGTGCCAGCAGCCGGGGGGACCCGGGGGAAAAACTGTTTTTT
TRBD1 few TRBJ1-2 TRBV6-4 CASSDSYEGAEGYTF TGTGCCAGCAGTGACTCGTATGAGGGGGCGGAAGGCTACACCTTC
TRBD1 few TRBJ2-3 TRBV7-6 CASSLWTGSTDTQYF TGTGCCAGCAGCTTATGGACAGGTAGCACAGATACGCAGTATTTT
- - TRBJ1-1 TRBV5-4 CASSLDVDTEAFF TGTGCCAGCAGCTTGGATGTCGACACTGAAGCTTTCTTT
- few TRBJ1-5 TRBV28 CASSFPGGQGYQPQHF TGTGCCAGCAGTTTTCCGGGAGGGCAGGGCTATCAGCCCCAGCATTTT
TRBD2 - TRBJ2-5 TRBV10-3 CATAGEGLAAQETQYF TGTGCCACCGCCGGGGAGGGACTAGCGGCCCAAGAGACCCAGTACTTC
TRBD1 - TRBJ2-1 TRBV19 CASKDRVSYNEQFF TGTGCCAGTAAGGACAGGGTGTCCTACAATGAGCAGTTCTTC
- many TRBJ1-5 TRBV10-3 CAISESGGNQPQHF TGTGCCATCAGTGAATCAGGGGGCAATCAGCCCCAGCATTTT
- few TRBJ2-7 TRBV19 CASGAFYEQYF TGTGCCAGTGGGGCCTTTTACGAGCAGTACTTC
- few TRBJ1-2 TRBV30 CAWRALSMYGYTF TGTGCCTGGAGGGCTCTCAGTATGTATGGCTACACCTTC
TRBD1 few TRBJ1-5 TRBV2 CASSRDSQNNQPQHF TGTGCCAGCAGTCGGGACAGCCAGAACAATCAGCCCCAGCATTTT
- few TRBJ1-5 TRBV15 CATSRARASNQPQHF TGTGCCACCAGCAGAGCGAGGGCTAGCAATCAGCCCCAGCATTTT
TRBD2 - TRBJ2-1 TRBV6-5 CASSYGTSGGYNEQFF TGTGCCAGCAGTTATGGGACTAGCGGGGGGTACAATGAGCAGTTCTTC
TRBD1 - TRBJ2-5 TRBV28 CASSGPGTGLQETQYF TGTGCCAGCAGCGGCCCCGGGACAGGGCTGCAAGAGACCCAGTACTTC
- - TRBJ1-6 TRBV5-6 CASSLTGYNSPLHF TGTGCCAGCAGCTTGACAGGGTATAATTCACCCCTCCACTTT
TRBD1 - TRBJ2-1 TRBV10-1 CASSPGQDSYNEQFF TGCGCCAGCAGCCCCGGACAGGACTCCTACAATGAGCAGTTCTTC
TRBD2 few TRBJ2-1 TRBV10-3 CAIGTGGPDNEQFF TGTGCCATCGGAACGGGGGGGCCGGACAATGAGCAGTTCTTC
TRBD2 - TRBJ2-5 TRBV11-3 CASSYGLAGKETQYF TGTGCCAGCAGCTACGGACTAGCGGGGAAAGAGACCCAGTACTTC
- few TRBJ1-1 TRBV29-1 CSVSPTGNTEAFF TGCAGCGTTAGTCCGACAGGTAACACTGAAGCTTTCTTT
- few TRBJ1-6 TRBV7-7 CASSFRQWINSPLHF TGTGCCAGCAGCTTTCGACAGTGGATTAATTCACCCCTCCACTTT
- - TRBJ1-4 TRBV5-8 CASSLRGEEGEKLFF TGTGCCAGCAGCTTGCGGGGGGAAGAGGGTGAAAAACTGTTTTTT
- once TRBJ1-6 TRBV28 CASSQGPLRRNSPLHF TGTGCCAGCAGCCAGGGGCCCTTAAGGAGGAATTCACCCCTCCACTTT
TRBD1 - TRBJ2-2 TRBV5-1 CASSGTGDTGELFF TGCGCCAGCAGCGGGACAGGAGACACCGGGGAGCTGTTTTTT
- - TRBJ1-1 TRBV6-1 CASTQPGRTEAFF TGTGCCAGCACCCAGCCAGGAAGGACTGAAGCTTTCTTT
TRBD1 few TRBJ1-1 TRBV7-6 CASSPQGAQNTEAFF TGTGCCAGCAGCCCGCAGGGGGCACAGAACACTGAAGCTTTCTTT
- few TRBJ1-5 TRBV5-1 CASSTSVNQPQHF TGCGCCAGCAGCACATCAGTAAATCAGCCCCAGCATTTT
TRBD1 few TRBJ1-2 TRBV27 CASSLRTGRPFNYGYTF TGTGCCAGCAGTTTACGGACAGGGAGGCCCTTTAACTATGGCTACACCTTC
TRBD1 - TRBJ2-2 TRBV25-1 CASSRSTGKVGELFF TGTGCCAGCAGTCGATCGACAGGGAAGGTCGGGGAGCTGTTTTTT
- few TRBJ1-1 TRBV13 CASSPPERTEAFF TGTGCCAGCAGCCCCCCCGAGAGGACTGAAGCTTTCTTT
TRBD1 - TRBJ1-1 TRBV30 CAWSRDRVNTEAFF TGTGCCTGGAGTCGGGACAGGGTGAACACTGAAGCTTTCTTT
- few TRBJ2-2 TRBV30 CAWIVSNTGELFF TGTGCCTGGATTGTCTCGAACACCGGGGAGCTGTTTTTT
- few TRBJ2-7 TRBV7-9 CATAGGGLSYEQYF TGTGCCACTGCGGGCGGGGGCCTATCCTACGAGCAGTACTTC